This T cell receptor (beta chain) was recovered during a study of monozygotic twins with inflammatory bowel disease. Broader study findings: Differing T cell subtypes remained indistinguishable. Clonotypes shared with others were fewer in IBD patients than in healthy twins, especially with disease activity.

About this clonotype: The target antigen is unknown.

Every sample had its cDNA made across eight separate reactions. Nested PCRs of about 17 and 10 cycles, two in total, were run on TCRalpha and TCRbeta cDNA. TCRdb reprocessed the 5' RACE reads, keeping one entry per CDR3 protein, no DNA. The sample data list 150,000 to 200,000 distinct CDR3 sequences. This CDR3 has 15 amino acids. Germline V gene sequence: CDR1 MNHEY, CDR2 SVGAGI. This TCR came from a human donor with ulcerative colitis or Crohn's disease, or a healthy co-twin of an affected twin (not recorded which). The chain carries TRBV6-5 and TRBJ2-5. Sequenced material: blood. Here the CDR3 reads CASSYSGKPKGTQYF.